This T cell receptor beta chain was sequenced for a study of shared clonotypes between healthy human individuals. Assay execution took place at the deep level. Unsorted PBMC contributed 300 ng DNA, roughly 30,000 T cell genomes, to each replicate PCR. Some clones are missing from TCRdb's copy, which holds only in-frame ones; the method was immunoSEQ multiplex PCR. The repertoire has around 430,000 clones, about 85% of them found once; the top ten carry over 10%. The donors, healthy adults who were HIV-negative, had experienced no recent acute infections or vaccinations. With unsorted samples, genomic DNA was obtained from approximately 96 million PBMCs. CDR3 length: 15 amino acids. J was trimmed by 7 bases and V by 2 bases; bases with no gene match: 3. Germline V lookup: CDR1 SGHVS, CDR2 FQNEAQ. This clone has just a few counts.

The sequence derives from a woman in her thirties or forties in good health. Some clones in this sample may be carry-over from other donors' samples. This rearrangement joins TRBV7-8 to TRBJ2-1, with 12 bases that match TRBD2. Specimen: PBMCs. The CDR3 nucleotides read TGTGCCAGCAGCTTATGGACTAGCGGGAATAATGAGCAGTTCTTC. The encoded protein is CASSLWTSGNNEQFF.